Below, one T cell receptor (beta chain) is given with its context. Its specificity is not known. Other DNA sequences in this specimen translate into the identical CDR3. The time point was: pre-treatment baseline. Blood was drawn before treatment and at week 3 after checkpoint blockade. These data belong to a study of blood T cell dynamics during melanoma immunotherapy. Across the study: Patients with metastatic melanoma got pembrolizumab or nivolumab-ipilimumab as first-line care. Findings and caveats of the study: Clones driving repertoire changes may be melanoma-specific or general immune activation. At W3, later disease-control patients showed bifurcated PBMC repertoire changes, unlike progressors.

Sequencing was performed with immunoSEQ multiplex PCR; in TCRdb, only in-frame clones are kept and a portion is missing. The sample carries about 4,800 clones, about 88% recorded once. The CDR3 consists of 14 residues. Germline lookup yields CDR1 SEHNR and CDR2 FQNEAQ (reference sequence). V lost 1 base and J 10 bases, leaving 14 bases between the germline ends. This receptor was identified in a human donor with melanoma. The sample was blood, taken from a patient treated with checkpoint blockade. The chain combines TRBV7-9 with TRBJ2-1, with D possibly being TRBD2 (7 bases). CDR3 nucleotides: TGTGCCAGCAGCTTAGTTGGGGGGGCGAGGGAGCAGTTCTTC. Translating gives CASSLVGGAREQFF.